The 19 T cell receptor beta chains below come from one sample, sequenced in a study of blood T cell repertoires in COVID-19. Profiled with immunoSEQ multiplex PCR; TCRdb holds only in-frame clones, not every one. In the table there are more than 90,000 clones, over 70% of which are singletons. Sequencing was performed on peripheral blood. The receptor source for this set is a woman aged 70-85 years with acute or convalescent COVID-19.

The CDR3 bases are TGTGCCAGTTCGAATGGGGGGATCGAAGAGACCCAGTACTTC. Protein: CASSNGGIEETQYF. The rearrangement joins TRBV19 to TRBJ2-5, with D tentatively TRBD2 (6 bases). V lost 8 bases and J 3 bases, leaving 16 bases between the germline ends. Germline V gene sequence: CDR1 LNHDA, CDR2 SQIVND (reference sequence). The CDR3 has 14 amino acids.

This clone was seen more than once but under ten times. The chain joins TRBV5-8 to TRBJ1-2; 8 bases match TRBD1. The junction had 8 bases not matched to a gene; V was cut back by 5 bases and J by 8 bases. The germline V gene encodes CDR1 SGHTS and CDR2 YDEGEE. CDR3 length: 13 amino acids. CDR3 sequence (DNA): TGTGCCAGCAGTAGGGACAGGAGGAAGGGCTACACCTTC. This sequence encodes CASSRDRRKGYTF.

A single count supports this clone. The rearrangement uses TRBV19 and TRBJ2-2; 8 nucleotides agree with TRBD2. The CDR3 has 17 residues. J was trimmed by 2 bases and V by 5 bases; bases with no gene match: 10. Germline V gene lookup returns CDR1 LNHDA and CDR2 SQIVND (reference sequence). The CDR3 loop reads CASSPSPAGANTGELFF. DNA of the CDR3: TGTGCCAGTAGTCCTTCCCCAGCGGGAGCTAACACCGGGGAGCTGTTTTTT.

The V gene is TRBV19, the J gene TRBJ2-7; TRBD2 agrees at 7 bases. Germline lookup yields CDR1 LNHDA and CDR2 SQIVND (reference sequence). This CDR3 spans 15 amino acids. V dropped 5 bases and J dropped 5; count of bases not matched to a gene: 12. CDR3 residues: CASSQPGGASDEQYF. The DNA of the CDR3 is TGTGCCAGTAGTCAACCGGGGGGAGCAAGCGACGAGCAGTACTTC.

This clone was counted between two and nine times. The J gene is TRBJ2-5, the V gene TRBV5-1; TRBD2 aligns across 9 bases. The CDR3 covers 14 residues. CDR1 and CDR2 from the germline V gene are SGHRS and YFSETQ. With V trimmed by 2 bases and J by 4 bases, 3 bases remained unmatched. The CDR3 DNA is TGCGCCAGCAGCTTACAACTAGCGGGAGAGACCCAGTACTTC. Its protein is CASSLQLAGETQYF. Full variable domain (remainder filled in from reference TRBV5-1 and TRBJ2-5): KAGVTQTPRYLIKTRGQQVTLSCSPISGHRSVSWYQQTPGQGLQFLFEYFSETQRNKGNFPGRFSGRQFSNSRSEMNVSTLELGDSALYLCASSLQLAGETQYFGPGTRLLVL.

The rearrangement uses TRBV2 and TRBJ1-4, with TRBD1 matching 8 bases. This CDR3 is 12 amino acids long. V shed 6 bases and J 10 bases; nucleotides not matched to a gene: 4. Germline V CDR1 and CDR2: SNHLY, FYNNEI. The CDR3 protein is CASRDRVVKLFF. CDR3 bases: TGTGCCAGCAGGGACAGGGTAGTAAAACTGTTTTTT. The full variable domain, rest sourced from reference TRBV2 and TRBJ1-4, is EPEVTQTPSHQVTQMGQEVILRCVPISNHLYFYWYRQILGQKVEFLVSFYNNEISEKSEIFDDQFSVERPDGSNFTLKIRSTKLEDSAMYFCASRDRVVKLFFGSGTQLSVL.

CDR3 protein: CAGGGSSAPLHF. In DNA, the CDR3 is TGCGCCGGGGGGGGAAGCTCGGCACCCCTCCACTTT. V usage is TRBV10-2 and J usage is TRBJ1-6; a weak D match, TRBD1 (5 bases). V shed 11 bases and J shed 11 bases, with 16 bases lying between them. Germline V CDR1 and CDR2: WSHSY, SAAADI. The CDR3 has 12 amino acids.

The rearrangement uses TRBV5-4 and TRBJ2-1; D ambiguous. The V end lost 1 base, the J end lost 8 bases, and 10 bases lay between the germline ends. The CDR3 loop spans 13 amino acids. Germline lookup yields CDR1 SGHNT and CDR2 YYREEE (reference sequence). This CDR3 reads CASSLSLRDEQFF. In DNA form, the CDR3 reads TGTGCCAGCAGCTTGAGTCTTCGGGATGAGCAGTTCTTC. Complete variable domain (other parts from reference TRBV5-4 and TRBJ2-1): ETGVTQSPTHLIKTRGQQVTLRCSSQSGHNTVSWYQQALGQGPQFIFQYYREEENGRGNFPPRFSGLQFPNYSSELNVNALELDDSALYLCASSLSLRDEQFFGPGTRLTVL.

This chain connects TRBV12-5 to TRBJ1-5; 12 bases fit TRBD1. Germline V gene data show CDR1 as LGHNT and CDR2 as FRNRAP. The junction had 6 bases not matched to a gene; V was cut back by 5 bases and J by 7 bases. The CDR3 has 15 amino acids. This CDR3 is CASGPGQGARQPQHF. The CDR3 coding sequence is TGTGCTAGTGGTCCGGGACAGGGGGCCCGACAGCCCCAGCATTTT.

The DNA for the CDR3 is TGTGCCAGCAGCCTTGTAGGAGCTGAAGCTTTCTTT. This sequence encodes CASSLVGAEAFF. The chain links TRBV11-2 to TRBJ1-1; D remains ambiguous. Trimming removed 5 bases at V and 6 bases at J, with 10 bases between. Germline CDR1 SGHAT, CDR2 FQNNGV. The length of the CDR3 is 12 residues.

The V call is TRBV7-2, the J call TRBJ1-5, with D possibly matching TRBD1 (5 bases). The V gene's germline CDR1 is SGHTA and CDR2 FQGNSA. The CDR3 spans 15 residues. V shed 1 base and J shed 4 bases, with 11 bases lying between them. CDR3: CASSLGAGMNQPQHF. The CDR3 DNA follows: TGTGCCAGCAGCTTAGGGGCAGGGATGAATCAGCCCCAGCATTTT.

V and J are TRBV6-1 and TRBJ2-2; 10 positions match TRBD2. Germline CDR1 and CDR2: MNHNS and SASEGT. With V trimmed by 2 bases and J by 5 bases, 2 bases remained unmatched. The CDR3 is 15 residues long. CDR3 in amino acids: CASSEKREGTGELFF. CDR3 nucleotide sequence: TGTGCCAGCAGTGAAAAGCGGGAGGGGACCGGGGAGCTGTTTTTT.

V and J are TRBV4-2 and TRBJ2-1; 9 bases align to TRBD2. Trimming cost V 2 bases and J 5 bases; bases outside gene matches: 7. The CDR3 is 16 residues long. CDR1 and CDR2 (germline): LGHNA, YNFKEQ. CDR3 loop: CASSQFASGVNNEQFF. For the CDR3, the DNA is TGTGCCAGCAGCCAATTTGCTAGCGGGGTTAACAATGAGCAGTTCTTC.

The CDR3 DNA is TGTGCCAGCAGCTTAGCAGCGGGAGCTGACGAGCAGTACTTC. Its translation is CASSLAAGADEQYF. The V gene is TRBV7-8, the J gene TRBJ2-7, with 8 bases matching TRBD2. After removal of 0 bases from V and 5 bases from J, the junction contained 3 bases not matched to a gene. Germline V gene data show CDR1 as SGHVS and CDR2 as FQNEAQ. This CDR3 is 14 amino acids long.

In DNA form, the CDR3 reads TGTGCCAGCACCGCGACAGCCCAAGGAAACACCATATATTTT. Translating gives CASTATAQGNTIYF. J is TRBJ1-3 and V is TRBV3-1 (or the pseudogene TRBV3-2); maybe TRBD1 (5 bases). The germline V gene has CDR1 LGHDT and CDR2 YNNKEL (reference sequence). Trimming removed 7 bases at V and 4 bases at J, with 14 bases between. The length of the CDR3 is 14 residues.

The chain joins TRBV3-1 (or the pseudogene TRBV3-2) to TRBJ2-7, with D possibly matching TRBD2 (6 bases). Germline CDR1 LGHDT, CDR2 YNNKEL (reference sequence). V was trimmed by 1 base and J by 1 base, leaving 8 bases between them. This CDR3 spans 14 amino acids. The CDR3 sequence: CASSQVAGSYEQYF. CDR3 bases: TGTGCCAGCAGCCAAGTGGCGGGGTCCTACGAGCAGTACTTC.

V is TRBV19 and J is TRBJ2-5, with D maybe TRBD1 (8 bases). The CDR3 extends over 15 amino acids. Germline V CDR1 and CDR2: LNHDA, SQIVND (reference sequence). Trimming stripped 7 bases from V and 2 bases from J, with 17 bases between. The CDR3 nucleotides read TGTGCCAGTACCCGAGGACAGGGAGGGCAAGAGACCCAGTACTTC. This translates into CASTRGQGGQETQYF.

The chain carries TRBV7-2 and TRBJ2-7; 11 bases fit TRBD2. The CDR3 runs to 16 residues. CDR1 and CDR2 from the germline V gene are SGHTA and FQGNSA. J gave up 3 bases and V 1 base, and 5 bases lay outside the gene matches. The CDR3: CASSLGPGTSGYEQYF. The CDR3 nucleotides read TGTGCCAGCAGCTTAGGCCCCGGGACTAGCGGCTACGAGCAGTACTTC.

This rearrangement joins TRBV2 to TRBJ1-4, with a tentative D call TRBD1 (6 bases). This CDR3 has 15 residues. V gave up 2 bases and J gave up 0 bases, with 7 bases separating them. Germline values: CDR1 SNHLY, CDR2 FYNNEI. This CDR3 reads CASSENRATNEKLFF. The CDR3 DNA sequence: TGTGCCAGCAGTGAAAACAGGGCAACTAATGAAAAACTGTTTTTT.